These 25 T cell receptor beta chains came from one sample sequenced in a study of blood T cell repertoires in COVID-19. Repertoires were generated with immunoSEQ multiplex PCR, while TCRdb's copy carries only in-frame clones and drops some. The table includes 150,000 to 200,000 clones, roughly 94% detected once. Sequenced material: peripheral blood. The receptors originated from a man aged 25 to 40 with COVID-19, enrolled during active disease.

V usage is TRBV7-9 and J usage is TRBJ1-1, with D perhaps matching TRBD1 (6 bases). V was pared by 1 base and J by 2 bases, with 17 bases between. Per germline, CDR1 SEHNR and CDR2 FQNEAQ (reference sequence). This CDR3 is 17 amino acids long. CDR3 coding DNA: TGTGCCAGCAGCTTAGTCGTTCGGCAGGGGCTTAACACTGAAGCTTTCTTT. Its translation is CASSLVVRQGLNTEAFF.

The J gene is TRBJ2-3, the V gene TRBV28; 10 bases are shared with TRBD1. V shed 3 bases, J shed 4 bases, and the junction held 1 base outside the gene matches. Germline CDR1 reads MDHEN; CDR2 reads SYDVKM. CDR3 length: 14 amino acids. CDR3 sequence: CASSLTGGPDTQYF. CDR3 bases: TGTGCCAGCAGTTTGACAGGGGGCCCAGATACGCAGTATTTT.

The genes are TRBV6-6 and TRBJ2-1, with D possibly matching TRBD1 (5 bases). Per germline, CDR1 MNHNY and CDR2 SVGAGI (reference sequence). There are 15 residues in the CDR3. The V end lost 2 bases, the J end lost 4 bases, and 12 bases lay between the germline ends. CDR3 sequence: CASSYRPKGYNEQFF. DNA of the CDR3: TGTGCCAGCAGTTACCGGCCAAAGGGGTACAATGAGCAGTTCTTC.

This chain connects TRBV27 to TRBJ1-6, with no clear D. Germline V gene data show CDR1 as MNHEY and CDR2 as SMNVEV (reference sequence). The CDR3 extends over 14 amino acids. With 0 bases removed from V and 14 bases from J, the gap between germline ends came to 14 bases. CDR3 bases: TGTGCCAGCAGTTTATCCGCCAGATCTTCGACCCTCCACTTT. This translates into CASSLSARSSTLHF.

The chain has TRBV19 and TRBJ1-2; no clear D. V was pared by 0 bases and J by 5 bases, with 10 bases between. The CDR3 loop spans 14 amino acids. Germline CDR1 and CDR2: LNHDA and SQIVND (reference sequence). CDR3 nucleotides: TGTGCCAGTAGTATAGAAACGGGTCGGTATGGCTACACCTTC. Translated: CASSIETGRYGYTF. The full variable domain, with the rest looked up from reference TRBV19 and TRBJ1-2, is DGGITQSPKYLFRKEGQNVTLSCEQNLNHDAMYWYRQDPGQGLRLIYYSQIVNDFQKGDIAEGYSVSREKKESFPLTVTSAQKNPTAFYLCASSIETGRYGYTFGSGTRLTVV.

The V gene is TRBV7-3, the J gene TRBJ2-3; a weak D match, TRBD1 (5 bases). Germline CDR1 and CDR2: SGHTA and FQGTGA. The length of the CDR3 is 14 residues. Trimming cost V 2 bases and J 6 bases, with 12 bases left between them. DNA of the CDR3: TGTGCCAGCAGCTTATCCAGGGAATCGGATACGCAGTATTTT. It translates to CASSLSRESDTQYF.

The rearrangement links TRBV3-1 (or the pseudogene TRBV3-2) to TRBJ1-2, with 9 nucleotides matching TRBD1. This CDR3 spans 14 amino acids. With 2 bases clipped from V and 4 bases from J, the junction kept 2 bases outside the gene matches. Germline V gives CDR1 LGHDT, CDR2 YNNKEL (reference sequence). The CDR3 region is CASSQWTGAYGYTF. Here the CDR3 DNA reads TGTGCCAGCAGCCAATGGACAGGGGCCTATGGCTACACCTTC.

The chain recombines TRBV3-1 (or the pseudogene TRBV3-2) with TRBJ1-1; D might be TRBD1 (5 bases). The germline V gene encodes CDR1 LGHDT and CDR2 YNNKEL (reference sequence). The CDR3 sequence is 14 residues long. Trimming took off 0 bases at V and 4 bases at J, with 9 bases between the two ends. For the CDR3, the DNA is TGTGCCAGCAGCCAAGAGTTGGGGGGCACTGAAGCTTTCTTT. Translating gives CASSQELGGTEAFF.

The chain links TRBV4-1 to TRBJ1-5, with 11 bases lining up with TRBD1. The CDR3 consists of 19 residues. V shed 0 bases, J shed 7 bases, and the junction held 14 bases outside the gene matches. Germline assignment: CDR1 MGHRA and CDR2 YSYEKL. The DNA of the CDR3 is TGCGCCAGCAGCCAAGATCTATTTGTGGACAGGGGGCTAGTACAGCCCCAGCATTTT. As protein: CASSQDLFVDRGLVQPQHF.

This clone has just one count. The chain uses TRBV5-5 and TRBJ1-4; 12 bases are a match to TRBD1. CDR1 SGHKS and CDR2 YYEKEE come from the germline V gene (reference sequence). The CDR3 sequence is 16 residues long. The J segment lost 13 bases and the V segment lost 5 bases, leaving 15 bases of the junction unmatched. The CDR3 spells CASRTRLGQGAQGLFF. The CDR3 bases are TGTGCCAGCAGGACTCGTTTGGGACAGGGGGCGCAAGGACTGTTTTTT.

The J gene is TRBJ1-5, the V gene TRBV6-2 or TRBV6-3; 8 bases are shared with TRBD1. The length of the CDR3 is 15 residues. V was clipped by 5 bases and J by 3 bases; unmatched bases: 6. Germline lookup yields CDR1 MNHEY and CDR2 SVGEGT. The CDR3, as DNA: TGTGCCAGCAGTAAGCCAGGGGGCTCCAATCAGCCCCAGCATTTT. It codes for CASSKPGGSNQPQHF.

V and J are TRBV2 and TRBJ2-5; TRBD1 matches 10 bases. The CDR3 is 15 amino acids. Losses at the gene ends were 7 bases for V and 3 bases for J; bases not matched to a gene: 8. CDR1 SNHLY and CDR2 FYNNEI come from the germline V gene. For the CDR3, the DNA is TGTGCCAGCACCGGGGGACAGGGGTTTGAAGAGACCCAGTACTTC. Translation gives CASTGGQGFEETQYF.

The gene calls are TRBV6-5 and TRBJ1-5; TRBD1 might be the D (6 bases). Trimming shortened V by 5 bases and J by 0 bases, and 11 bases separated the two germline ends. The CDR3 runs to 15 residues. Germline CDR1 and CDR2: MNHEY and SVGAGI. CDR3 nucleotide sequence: TGTGCCAGCAGTCAGGGGCTTTATAGCAATCAGCCCCAGCATTTT. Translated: CASSQGLYSNQPQHF.

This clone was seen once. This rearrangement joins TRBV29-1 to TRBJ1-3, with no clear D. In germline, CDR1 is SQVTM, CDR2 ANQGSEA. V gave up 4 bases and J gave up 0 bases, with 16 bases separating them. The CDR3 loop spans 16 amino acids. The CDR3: CSVAPGGGGSGNTIYF. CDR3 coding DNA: TGCAGCGTTGCCCCCGGTGGCGGCGGCTCTGGAAACACCATATATTTT.

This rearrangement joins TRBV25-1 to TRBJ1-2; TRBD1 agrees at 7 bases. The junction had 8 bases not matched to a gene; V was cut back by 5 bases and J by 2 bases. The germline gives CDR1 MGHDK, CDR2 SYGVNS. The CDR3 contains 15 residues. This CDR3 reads CASSRDSSPNYGYTF. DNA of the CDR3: TGTGCCAGCAGTCGGGACAGCTCACCCAACTATGGCTACACCTTC.

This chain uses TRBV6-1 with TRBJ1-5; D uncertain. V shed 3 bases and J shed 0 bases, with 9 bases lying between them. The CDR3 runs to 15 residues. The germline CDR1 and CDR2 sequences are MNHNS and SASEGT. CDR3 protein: CASSEGRISNQPQHF. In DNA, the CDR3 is TGTGCCAGCAGTGAGGGCAGAATTAGCAATCAGCCCCAGCATTTT.

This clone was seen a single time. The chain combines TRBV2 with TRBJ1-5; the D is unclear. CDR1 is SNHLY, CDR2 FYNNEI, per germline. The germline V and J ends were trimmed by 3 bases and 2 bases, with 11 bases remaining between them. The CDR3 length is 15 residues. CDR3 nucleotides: TGTGCCAGCAGTGAGATGTACAGAGGCAATCAGCCCCAGCATTTT. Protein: CASSEMYRGNQPQHF.

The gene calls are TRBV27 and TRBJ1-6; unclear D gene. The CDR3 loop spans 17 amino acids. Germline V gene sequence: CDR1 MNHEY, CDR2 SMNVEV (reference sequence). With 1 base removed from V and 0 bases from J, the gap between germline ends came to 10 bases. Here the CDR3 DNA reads TGTGCCAGCAGTTTATTGGCTGACTCCTCCTATAATTCACCCCTCCACTTT. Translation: CASSLLADSSYNSPLHF.

The DNA of the CDR3 is TGTGCCAGCAGTTACTCCCCAGGGGCGGGCTATGGCTACACCTTC. Translated: CASSYSPGAGYGYTF. This chain joins TRBV6-2 or TRBV6-3 and TRBJ1-2; tentatively, D is TRBD1 (6 bases). CDR1 MNHEY and CDR2 SVGEGT come from the germline V gene. CDR3 size: 15 residues. V was cut by 0 bases and J by 4 bases, with 12 bases left in between.

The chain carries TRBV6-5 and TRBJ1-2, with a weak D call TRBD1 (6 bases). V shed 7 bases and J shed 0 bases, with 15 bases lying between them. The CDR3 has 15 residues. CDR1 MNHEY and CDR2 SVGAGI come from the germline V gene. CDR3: CASKGGDTPNYGYTF. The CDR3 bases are TGTGCCAGCAAGGGGGGGGACACACCTAACTATGGCTACACCTTC.

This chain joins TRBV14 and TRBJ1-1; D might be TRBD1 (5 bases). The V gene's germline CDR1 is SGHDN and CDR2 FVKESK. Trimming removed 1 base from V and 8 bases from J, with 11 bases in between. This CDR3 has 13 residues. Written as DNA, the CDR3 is TGTGCCAGCAGCCAAGTATGGGCAGGGGAAGCTTTCTTT. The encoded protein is CASSQVWAGEAFF.

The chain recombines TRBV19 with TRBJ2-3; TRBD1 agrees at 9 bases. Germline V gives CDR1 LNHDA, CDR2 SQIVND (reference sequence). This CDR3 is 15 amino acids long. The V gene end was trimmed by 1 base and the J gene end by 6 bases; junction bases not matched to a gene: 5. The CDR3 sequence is CASSIATGGGDTQYF. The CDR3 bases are TGTGCCAGTAGTATAGCAACAGGGGGCGGTGATACGCAGTATTTT.

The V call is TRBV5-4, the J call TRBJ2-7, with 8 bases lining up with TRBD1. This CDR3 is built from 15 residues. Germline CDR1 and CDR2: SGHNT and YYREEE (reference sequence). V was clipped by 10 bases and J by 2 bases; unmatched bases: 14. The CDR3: CASGTGPGPTYEQYF. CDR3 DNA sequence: TGTGCCTCGGGGACAGGCCCCGGACCTACCTACGAGCAGTACTTC.

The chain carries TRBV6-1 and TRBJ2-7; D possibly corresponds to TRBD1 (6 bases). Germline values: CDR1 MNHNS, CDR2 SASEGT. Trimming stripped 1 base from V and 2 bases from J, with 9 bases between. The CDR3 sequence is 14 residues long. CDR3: CASSEVDRTYEQYF. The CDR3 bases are TGTGCCAGCAGTGAAGTTGACAGGACCTACGAGCAGTACTTC.

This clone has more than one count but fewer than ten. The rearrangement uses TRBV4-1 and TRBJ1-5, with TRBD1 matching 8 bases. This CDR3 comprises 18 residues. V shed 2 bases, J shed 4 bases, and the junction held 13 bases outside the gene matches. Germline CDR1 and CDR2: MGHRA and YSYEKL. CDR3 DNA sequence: TGCGCCAGCAGCCAACCCGCGCATGGACAGGGTGATAATCAGCCCCAGCATTTT. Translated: CASSQPAHGQGDNQPQHF.